The 30 T cell receptor beta chains below all came from one sample that was sequenced in a study of molecular identifiers for immune sequencing clone quantification. TCRdb re-analysed the PCR reads in MiXCR, keeping a single row per CDR3 protein. The table includes about 640,000 distinct CDR3 sequences, 20% detected once. The specimen was naive CD8+ T cells from blood, with Jurkat cell RNA spiked in. Specified subset: FACS-sorted CD8+CD4-CCR7+CD45RA+ naive T cells. Source of these receptors: a human donor in good health. Some libraries in this study had Jurkat cell RNA spiked in.

V is TRBV4-3 and J is TRBJ2-5, with D possibly TRBD1 on 6 matching bases. The CDR3 loop spans 15 amino acids. Trimming left V 0 bases short and J 5 bases short, with 13 bases between. Germline CDR1 LGHNA, CDR2 YSLEER. The CDR3, as DNA: TGCGCCAGCAGCCAAGATGTGGGGGCGTGGGAGACCCAGTACTTC. Amino acid sequence: CASSQDVGAWETQYF.

This clonotype has ten or more counts. The chain carries TRBV7-2 and TRBJ2-7; TRBD1 aligns across 9 bases. The V and J ends lost 5 bases and 9 bases, in that order; junction bases with no gene match: 8. Germline CDR1 reads SGHTA; CDR2 reads FQGNSA. The CDR3 is 13 residues long. CDR3 sequence (DNA): TGTGCCAGCAGCCCGGGACAGGGACTATCGCAGTACTTC. It codes for CASSPGQGLSQYF.

Many counts were recorded for this clonotype. J is TRBJ2-7 and V is TRBV20-1; 12 nucleotides align to TRBD2. Germline V gives CDR1 DFQATT, CDR2 SNEGSKA (reference sequence). The CDR3 has 15 residues. Trimming at V came to 5 bases and at J to 2 bases, leaving 7 bases not matched to a gene. CDR3 sequence: CSAVTSGSSAYEQYF. In DNA form, the CDR3 reads TGCAGTGCTGTGACTAGCGGGAGCTCCGCCTACGAGCAGTACTTC.

The table lists this clonotype with a few counts. The chain joins TRBV19 to TRBJ2-4, with a weak D call TRBD2 (5 bases). V lost 8 bases to trimming and J lost 0 bases, with 11 bases between them. Per the germline V gene, CDR1 is LNHDA and CDR2 is SQIVND (reference sequence). The CDR3 is 14 residues long. The CDR3 bases are TGTGCCAGTGGAGGCCATCTAGCCAAAAACATTCAGTACTTC. It is translated as CASGGHLAKNIQYF.

This clonotype showed up just a few times. One base away lies a much larger clone, so this may be a sequencing read error. The chain recombines TRBV29-1 with TRBJ2-5; unclear D gene. The CDR3 runs 12 residues. Germline V CDR1 and CDR2: SQVTM, ANQGSEA. CDR3 protein: CSAFSYQGTQYF. The CDR3 DNA is TGCAGCGCATTCTCGTACCAAGGGACCCAGTACTTC.

On this clonotype itself: This may be a read error, as it is one base from a much larger clone. This chain joins TRBV13 and TRBJ2-7; D gene ambiguous. There are 14 residues in the CDR3. Germline CDR1 is PRHDT and CDR2 is FYEKMQ (reference sequence). V was pared by 0 bases and J by 5 bases, with 11 bases between. The CDR3 DNA reads as TGTGCCAGCAGCTTAGGGCTCAGATGGGACGAGCAGTACTTC. Protein product: CASSLGLRWDEQYF. The entire variable domain, with the rest obtained from reference TRBV13 and TRBJ2-7, is as follows: AAGVIQSPRHLIKEKRETATLKCYPIPRHDTVYWYQQGPGQDPQFLISFYEKMQSDKGSIPDRFSAQQFSDYHSELNMSSLELGDSALYFCASSLGLRWDEQYFGPGTRLTVT.

As to this clonotype: A read error may be the cause here, since a much bigger clone is one base away. The chain joins TRBV12-3 or TRBV12-4 to TRBJ1-2; TRBD1 matches 7 bases. The CDR3 spans 14 residues. The CDR3 coding sequence is TGTGCCAGCAGTACCGGGACAGCTAACTATGGCTGCACCTTC. This codes for CASSTGTANYGCTF.

This clonotype was detected many times. V gene TRBV3-1 combines with J gene TRBJ1-2; D might be TRBD1 (6 bases). This CDR3 is built from 18 residues. Germline values: CDR1 LGHDT, CDR2 YNNKEL (reference sequence). V was clipped by 4 bases and J by 1 base, with 22 bases between them. The CDR3 loop reads CASSPHPLADSINYGYTF. The CDR3 coding sequence is TGTGCCAGCAGCCCCCACCCTCTCGCGGACAGCATTAACTATGGCTACACCTTC.

The chain couples TRBV2 to TRBJ2-7; the D gene is possibly TRBD1 (6 bases). The CDR3 sequence is 14 residues long. With 8 bases removed from V and 2 bases from J, the gap between germline ends came to 16 bases. The germline V gene encodes CDR1 SNHLY and CDR2 FYNNEI. The CDR3 here is CASGVGTLTYEQYF. In nucleotides, the CDR3 is TGTGCCAGCGGTGTGGGGACACTAACCTACGAGCAGTACTTC.

The V gene is TRBV3-1, the J gene TRBJ2-1, with 9 positions matching TRBD2. Per the germline V gene, CDR1 is LGHDT and CDR2 is YNNKEL (reference sequence). With 0 bases clipped from V and 6 bases from J, the junction kept 6 bases outside the gene matches. The CDR3 runs 16 residues. In DNA, the CDR3 is TGTGCCAGCAGCCAAGATTGGGCTAGCGGGATCAATGAGCAGTTCTTC. The encoded protein is CASSQDWASGINEQFF.

This clonotype was found many times. This chain uses TRBV19 with TRBJ2-5; D remains unclear. The V gene's germline CDR1 is LNHDA and CDR2 SQIVND (reference sequence). CDR3 length: 15 residues. The V and J ends lost 5 bases and 1 base respectively, with 14 bases between them. DNA for the CDR3: TGTGCCAGTAGTGTCGACGGGCGGCCCCAAGAGACCCAGTACTTC. The encoded protein is CASSVDGRPQETQYF.

This clonotype was observed a handful of times. J is TRBJ1-2 and V is TRBV28; 10 nucleotides align to TRBD1. V lost 5 bases and J lost 8; bases outside the gene matches: 5. This CDR3 region has 13 residues. The germline V gene encodes CDR1 MDHEN and CDR2 SYDVKM. DNA for the CDR3: TGTGCCAGCAGTCCCGGGACAGGGGCCGGCTACACCTTC. It yields the protein CASSPGTGAGYTF.

The genes are TRBV20-1 and TRBJ1-6, with D possibly matching TRBD1 (6 bases). Germline loops: CDR1 DFQATT, CDR2 SNEGSKA (reference sequence). V lost 0 bases and J 6 bases, leaving 15 bases between the germline ends. The CDR3 has 16 residues. The CDR3 DNA reads TGCAGTGCTAGAGATTACAGGGACCCATTTAATTCACCCCTCCACTTT. Translating it yields CSARDYRDPFNSPLHF.

This clonotype occurred a few times. The chain is built from TRBV19 and TRBJ2-7, with 7 nucleotides matching TRBD1. This CDR3 comprises 14 residues. The trim removed 6 bases at V and 1 base at J, leaving 6 bases unmatched. Per the germline V gene, CDR1 is LNHDA and CDR2 is SQIVND (reference sequence). The CDR3 sequence: CASSKTGQSYEQYF. In DNA, the CDR3 is TGTGCCAGTAGCAAGACGGGACAGTCCTACGAGCAGTACTTC.

This clonotype was counted between two and nine times. The chain joins TRBV19 to TRBJ2-7, with 9 bases matching TRBD2. CDR1 is LNHDA, CDR2 SQIVND, per germline (reference sequence). This CDR3 is 15 amino acids long. With 1 base clipped from V and 6 bases from J, the junction kept 7 bases outside the gene matches. In DNA form, the CDR3 reads TGTGCCAGTAGTATAGCTGCGGGGGGGAACGGCGAGCAGTACTTC. Amino acid sequence: CASSIAAGGNGEQYF.

The chain links TRBV27 to TRBJ2-1; D is ambiguous. Trimming removed 1 base at V and 2 bases at J, with 18 bases between. The CDR3 spans 18 residues. The germline V gene encodes CDR1 MNHEY and CDR2 SMNVEV (reference sequence). The CDR3 is CASSLWNLVAGAYNEQFF. CDR3 nucleotide sequence: TGTGCCAGCAGTTTATGGAATCTAGTGGCCGGAGCCTACAATGAGCAGTTCTTC.

This clonotype was counted at least ten times. V is TRBV5-6 and J is TRBJ2-1; D call uncertain. Germline assignment: CDR1 SGHDT and CDR2 YYEEEE. The CDR3 length is 12 residues. Trimming stripped 3 bases from V and 9 bases from J, with 10 bases between. The CDR3 DNA is TGTGCCAGCAGCTGGGGAAGTAGTGAGCAGTTCTTC. Translation: CASSWGSSEQFF.

This clonotype came up a few times. The V gene is TRBV7-7, the J gene TRBJ1-1; tentatively, D is TRBD1 (5 bases). Trimming removed 7 bases from V and 0 bases from J, with 21 bases in between. This CDR3 has 17 residues. Germline V gene sequence: CDR1 SSHAT, CDR2 FNYEAQ (reference sequence). For the CDR3, the DNA is TGTGCCAGCATCACCATTGGGGCAGGCGCTATGAACACTGAAGCTTTCTTT. Translating it yields CASITIGAGAMNTEAFF.

This clonotype was counted ten times or more. The genes are TRBV20-1 and TRBJ1-2; D unresolved. Looked up from germline, CDR1 is DFQATT and CDR2 is SNEGSKA (reference sequence). V was trimmed by 5 bases and J by 2 bases, leaving 12 bases between them. The CDR3 spans 13 residues. CDR3 amino acids: CSARNSKNYGYTF. CDR3 DNA: TGCAGTGCTCGCAACAGTAAAAACTATGGCTACACCTTC.

The chain has TRBV9 and TRBJ1-1, with D uncertain. Germline loops: CDR1 SGDLS, CDR2 YYNGEE. V was clipped by 2 bases and J by 3 bases, with 11 bases between them. The CDR3 loop spans 14 amino acids. For the CDR3, the DNA is TGTGCCAGCAGCGTCTCCTTTGGGGACACTGAAGCTTTCTTT. The encoded protein is CASSVSFGDTEAFF.

This clonotype was seen a few times. The gene calls are TRBV3-1 and TRBJ2-5, with D possibly matching TRBD2 (7 bases). The CDR3 sequence is 17 residues long. Per germline, CDR1 LGHDT and CDR2 YNNKEL (reference sequence). V was pared by 1 base and J by 4 bases, with 19 bases between. CDR3 in DNA: TGTGCCAGCAGCCAAGGGGGCGGGGGCGCCTTTGTAGAGACCCAGTACTTC. Protein: CASSQGGGGAFVETQYF.

This clonotype was detected only a few times. The chain carries TRBV12-5 and TRBJ2-5; D gene ambiguous. From germline, CDR1 is LGHNT and CDR2 FRNRAP. V was cut by 1 base and J by 4 bases, with 10 bases left in between. The CDR3 is 14 residues long. The DNA for the CDR3 is TGTGCTAGTGGTTTGGACGCTTGGGGAGAGACCCAGTACTTC. Translating gives CASGLDAWGETQYF.

This clonotype was picked up many times. V gene TRBV6-2 or TRBV6-3 combines with J gene TRBJ2-3, with D possibly being TRBD1 or TRBD2 (5 bases each). The CDR3 contains 15 residues. Germline V lookup: CDR1 MNHEY, CDR2 SVGEGT. The V end was cut by 6 bases, the J end by 2 bases, with 15 bases between. The CDR3 DNA follows: TGTGCCAGCAGCCCCGCTCTGGGGGTCACAGATACGCAGTATTTT. Translation: CASSPALGVTDTQYF.

This clonotype turned up a few times. The rearrangement joins TRBV19 to TRBJ1-5, with D perhaps TRBD1 (5 bases). The CDR3 is 17 amino acids. In germline, CDR1 is LNHDA, CDR2 SQIVND (reference sequence). V lost 4 bases to trimming and J lost 0 bases, with 16 bases between them. CDR3 protein: CASSTHPTDYSNQPQHF. CDR3 in DNA: TGTGCCAGTAGTACCCATCCGACAGACTATAGCAATCAGCCCCAGCATTTT.

In this sample, this clonotype turned up many times. The chain links TRBV7-9 to TRBJ1-1; D uncertain. Looked up from germline, CDR1 is SEHNR and CDR2 is FQNEAQ (reference sequence). The germline V and J ends were trimmed by 5 bases and 7 bases, with 8 bases remaining between them. The CDR3 sequence is 11 residues long. The CDR3 DNA is TGTGCCAGCAGCAGAGGAGGTGAAGCTTTCTTT. The encoded protein is CASSRGGEAFF. Full variable domain (outside the CDR3, taken from reference TRBV7-9 and TRBJ1-1): DTGVSQNPRHKITKRGQNVTFRCDPISEHNRLYWYRQTLGQGPEFLTYFQNEAQLEKSRLLSDRFSAERPKGSFSTLEIQRTEQGDSAMYLCASSRGGEAFFGQGTRLTVV.

Notes on this clonotype: The junction does not match germline at one end; this may be a read error. This sequence joins TRBV6-6 and TRBJ1-5; 7 bases are a match to TRBD1. This CDR3 region has 16 residues. CDR1 is MNHNY, CDR2 SVGAGI, per germline (reference sequence). CDR3 region: CVSSHPRGQDYQRQHF. The CDR3, as DNA: TGTGTCAGCAGTCACCCCAGAGGACAGGACTATCAGCGCCAGCATTTT.

This clonotype was detected many times. Written as DNA, the CDR3 is TGTGCCAGCAGCTTACCATATTCCGTGCACTATGGCTACACCTTC. Translation gives CASSLPYSVHYGYTF. This rearrangement joins TRBV7-2 to TRBJ1-2; D unresolved. The germline V and J ends were trimmed by 2 bases and 3 bases, with 13 bases remaining between them. The CDR3 totals 15 residues. Germline assignment: CDR1 SGHTA and CDR2 FQGNSA.

This clonotype was counted at least ten times. The rearrangement joins TRBV30 to TRBJ1-1, with D perhaps TRBD1 (6 bases). Germline values: CDR1 GTSNPN, CDR2 SVGIG (reference sequence). CDR3 length equals 13 residues. The V gene lost 3 bases and the J gene lost 6 bases, with 14 bases spanning the gap. CDR3 protein: CAWRPPGASEAFF. The CDR3, as DNA: TGTGCCTGGAGGCCCCCGGGGGCGTCTGAAGCTTTCTTT.

This clonotype was detected ten times or more. The chain joins TRBV28 to TRBJ2-7; no firm D call. Germline-derived CDR1 and CDR2 are MDHEN and SYDVKM. The CDR3 contains 13 residues. Trimming left V 3 bases short and J 6 bases short, with 12 bases between. The DNA of the CDR3 is TGTGCCAGCAGTTTTAATCTGGGCGGCGAGCAGTACTTC. Protein product: CASSFNLGGEQYF. Full variable domain (rest looked up from reference TRBV28 and TRBJ2-7): DVKVTQSSRYLVKRTGEKVFLECVQDMDHENMFWYRQDPGLGLRLIYFSYDVKMKEKGDIPEGYSVSREKKERFSLILESASTNQTSMYLCASSFNLGGEQYFGPGTRLTVT.

This clonotype has at least ten counts. This chain uses TRBV18 with TRBJ2-3; 7 bases map to TRBD1. The J segment lost 13 bases and the V segment lost 5 bases, leaving 18 bases of the junction unmatched. CDR1 is KGHSH and CDR2 is LQKENI in the germline V gene. The CDR3 spans 15 residues. The chain's CDR3 is CASSNKAGTAYPEYF. The CDR3 DNA is TGTGCCAGCTCAAACAAAGCCGGGACAGCATACCCTGAGTATTTT.